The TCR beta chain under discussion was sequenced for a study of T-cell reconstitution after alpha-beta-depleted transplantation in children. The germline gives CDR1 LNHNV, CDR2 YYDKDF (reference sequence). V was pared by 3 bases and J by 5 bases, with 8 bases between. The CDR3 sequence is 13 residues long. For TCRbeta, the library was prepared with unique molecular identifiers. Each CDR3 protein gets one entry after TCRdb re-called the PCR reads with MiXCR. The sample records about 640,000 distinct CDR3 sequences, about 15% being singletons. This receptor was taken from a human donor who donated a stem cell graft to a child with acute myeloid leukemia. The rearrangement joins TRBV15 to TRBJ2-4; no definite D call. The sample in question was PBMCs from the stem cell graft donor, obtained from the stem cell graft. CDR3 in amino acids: CATSSGPENIQYF. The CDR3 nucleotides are TGTGCCACCAGCAGCGGACCCGAAAACATTCAGTACTTC.